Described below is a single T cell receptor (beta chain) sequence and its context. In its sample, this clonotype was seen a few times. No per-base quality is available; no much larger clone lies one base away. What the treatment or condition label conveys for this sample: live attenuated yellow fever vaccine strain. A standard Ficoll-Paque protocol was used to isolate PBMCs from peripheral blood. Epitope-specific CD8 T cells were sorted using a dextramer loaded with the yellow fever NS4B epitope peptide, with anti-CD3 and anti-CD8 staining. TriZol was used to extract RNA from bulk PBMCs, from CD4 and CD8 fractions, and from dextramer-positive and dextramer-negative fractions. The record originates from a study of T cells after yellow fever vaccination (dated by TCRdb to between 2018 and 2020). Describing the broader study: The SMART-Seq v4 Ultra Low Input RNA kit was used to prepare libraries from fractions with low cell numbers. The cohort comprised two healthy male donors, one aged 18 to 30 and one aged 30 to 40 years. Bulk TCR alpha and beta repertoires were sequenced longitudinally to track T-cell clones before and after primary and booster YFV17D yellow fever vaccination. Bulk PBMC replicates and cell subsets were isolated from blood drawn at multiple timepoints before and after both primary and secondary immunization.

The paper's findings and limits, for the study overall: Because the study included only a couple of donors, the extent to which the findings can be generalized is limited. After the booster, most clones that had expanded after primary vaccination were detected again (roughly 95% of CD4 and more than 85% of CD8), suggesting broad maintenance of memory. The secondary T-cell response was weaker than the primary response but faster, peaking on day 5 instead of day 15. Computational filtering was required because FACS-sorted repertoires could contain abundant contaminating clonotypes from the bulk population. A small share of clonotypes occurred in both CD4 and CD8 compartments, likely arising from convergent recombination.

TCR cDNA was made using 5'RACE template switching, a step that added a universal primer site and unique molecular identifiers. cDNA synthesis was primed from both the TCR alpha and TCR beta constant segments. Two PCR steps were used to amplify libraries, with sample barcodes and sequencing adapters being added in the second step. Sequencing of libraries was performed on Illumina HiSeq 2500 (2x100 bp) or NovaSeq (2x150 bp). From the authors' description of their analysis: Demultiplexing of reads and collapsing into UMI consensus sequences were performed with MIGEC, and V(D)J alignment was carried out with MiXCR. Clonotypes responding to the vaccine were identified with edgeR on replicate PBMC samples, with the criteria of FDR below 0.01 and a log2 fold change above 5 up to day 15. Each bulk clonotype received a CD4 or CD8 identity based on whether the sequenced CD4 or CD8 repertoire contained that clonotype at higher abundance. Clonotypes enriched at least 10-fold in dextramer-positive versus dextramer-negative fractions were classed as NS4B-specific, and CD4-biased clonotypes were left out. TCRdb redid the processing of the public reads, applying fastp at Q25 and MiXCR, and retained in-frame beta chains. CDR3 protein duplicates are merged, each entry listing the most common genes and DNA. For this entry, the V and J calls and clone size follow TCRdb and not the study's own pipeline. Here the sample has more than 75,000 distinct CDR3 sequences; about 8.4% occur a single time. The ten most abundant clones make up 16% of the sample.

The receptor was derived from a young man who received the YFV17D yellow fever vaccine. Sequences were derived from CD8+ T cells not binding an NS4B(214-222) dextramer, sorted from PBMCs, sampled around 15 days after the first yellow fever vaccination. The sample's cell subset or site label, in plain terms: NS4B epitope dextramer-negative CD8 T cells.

The nucleotide sequence reads as follows: TGTGCCAGCAGCTTCAGACTAGCGGGGGCCCTCACAGATACGCAGTATTTT. It translates as CASSFRLAGALTDTQYF. The rearrangement combines TRBV7-9 with TRBJ2-3; TRBD2 matches 12 bases in the middle. Trimming leaves V shorter by 3 bases and J shorter by 2 bases, with the junction holding 6 bases beyond the gene matches. Inclusive of the bounding cysteine and phenylalanine, the CDR3 is 17 residues long. The DNA shown is the 51-base CDR3, in frame from base 1. CDR1 SEHNR and CDR2 FQNEAQ were looked up in the germline V gene (reference sequence). The entire variable domain, with the stretches around the CDR3 drawn from the reference TRBV7-9 and TRBJ2-3 proteins, is DTGVSQNPRHKITKRGQNVTFRCDPISEHNRLYWYRQTLGQGPEFLTYFQNEAQLEKSRLLSDRFSAERPKGSFSTLEIQRTEQGDSAMYLCASSFRLAGALTDTQYFGPGTRLTVL.